This TCR beta chain was recovered during a study of identifying expanded T cells in peripheral blood. Findings of the study overall: Over two and four weeks, about 16.4 and 19 clones changed, versus roughly 1.1 between replicates. Approximately 2-week clone count variance significantly increased as total template count grew.

A note on this clone: The target antigen is unknown.

V was trimmed by 1 base and J by 6 bases, leaving 16 bases between them. Germline CDR1 SGHVS, CDR2 FQNEAQ. This CDR3 contains 15 residues. Healthy donors had no documented immune events, such as infections, while sampled. Profiling relied on immunoSEQ multiplex PCR, and the TCRdb table lists in-frame clones only, not all of them. The data contain 85,000 to 120,000 clones, approximately 90% of them seen just once; the ten biggest clones take up 11% to 15%. V gene TRBV7-8 combines with J gene TRBJ2-7; TRBD2 is a possible D gene (6 bases). Sequenced material: blood. This receptor was identified in a person aged 18-70 years in good health. The chain's CDR3 is CASSLVGIRGGEQYF. The DNA of the CDR3 is TGTGCCAGCAGCTTAGTTGGTATCCGGGGAGGCGAGCAGTACTTC. Full variable domain (rest looked up from reference TRBV7-8 and TRBJ2-7): GAGVSQSPRYKVAKRGQDVALRCDPISGHVSLFWYQQALGQGPEFLTYFQNEAQLDKSGLPSDRFFAERPEGSVSTLKIQRTQQEDSAVYLCASSLVGIRGGEQYFGPGTRLTVT.